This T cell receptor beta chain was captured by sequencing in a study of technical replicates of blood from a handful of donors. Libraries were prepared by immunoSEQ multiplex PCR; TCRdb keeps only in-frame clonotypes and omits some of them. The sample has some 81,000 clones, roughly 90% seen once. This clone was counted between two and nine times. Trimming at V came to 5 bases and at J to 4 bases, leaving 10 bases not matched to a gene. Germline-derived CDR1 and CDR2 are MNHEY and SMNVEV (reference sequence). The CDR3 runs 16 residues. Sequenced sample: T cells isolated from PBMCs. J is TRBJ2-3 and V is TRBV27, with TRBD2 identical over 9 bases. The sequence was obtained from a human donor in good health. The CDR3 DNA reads TGTGCCAGCAGTCCCTATAGCGGGAGAGGCCCAGATACGCAGTATTTT. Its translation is CASSPYSGRGPDTQYF.